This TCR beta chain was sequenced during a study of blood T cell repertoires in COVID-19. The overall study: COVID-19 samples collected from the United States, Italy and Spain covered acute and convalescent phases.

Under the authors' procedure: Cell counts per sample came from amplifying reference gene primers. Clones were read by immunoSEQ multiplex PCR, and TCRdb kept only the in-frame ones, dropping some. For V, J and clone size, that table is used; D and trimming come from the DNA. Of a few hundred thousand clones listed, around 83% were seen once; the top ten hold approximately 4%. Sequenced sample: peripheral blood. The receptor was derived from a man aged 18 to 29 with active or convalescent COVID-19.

The DNA of the CDR3 is TGTGCCAGCAGTTACTACGGTGGTTCCGGGGAGCTGTTTTTT. Protein product: CASSYYGGSGELFF. The chain recombines TRBV6-5 with TRBJ2-2; D remains ambiguous. Trimming stripped 1 base from V and 6 bases from J, with 9 bases between. This CDR3 region has 14 residues. Germline loops: CDR1 MNHEY, CDR2 SVGAGI.